This T cell receptor (beta chain) was retrieved from a study of cytomegalovirus exposure and HLA in healthy donors. Points from the study as a whole: TCR beta sequences numbering roughly 16,000 were associated with HLA alleles at 0.05 false discovery rate in a later analysis. Likely technical artifact: a cluster of highly shared sequence variants. A later analysis found most CMV-associated TCR beta chains apparently HLA-restricted.

The PCR had 60 Vbeta and 13 Jbeta primers. This table comes from immunoSEQ multiplex PCR, and its TCRdb copy is limited to in-frame clones, with some not included. The table has about 84,000 clones, around three fifths seen once. This clone was counted only a few times. The antigen remains unidentified. Whereas donors were nominally healthy upon sampling, unrecorded immune exposures were probable. The germline CDR1 and CDR2 sequences are LNHDA and SQIVND (reference sequence). The CDR3 sequence is 14 residues long. Trimming stripped 3 bases from V and 7 bases from J, with 15 bases between. The source material was PBMCs. The TCR sequence derives from a middle-aged woman in good health and CMV-seropositive. This chain links TRBV19 with TRBJ1-1; the D gene is possibly TRBD1 (5 bases). CDR3 DNA sequence: TGTGCCAGTAGTATGAACTCTGGGGGGGGTGAAGCTTTCTTT. Its translation: CASSMNSGGGEAFF.